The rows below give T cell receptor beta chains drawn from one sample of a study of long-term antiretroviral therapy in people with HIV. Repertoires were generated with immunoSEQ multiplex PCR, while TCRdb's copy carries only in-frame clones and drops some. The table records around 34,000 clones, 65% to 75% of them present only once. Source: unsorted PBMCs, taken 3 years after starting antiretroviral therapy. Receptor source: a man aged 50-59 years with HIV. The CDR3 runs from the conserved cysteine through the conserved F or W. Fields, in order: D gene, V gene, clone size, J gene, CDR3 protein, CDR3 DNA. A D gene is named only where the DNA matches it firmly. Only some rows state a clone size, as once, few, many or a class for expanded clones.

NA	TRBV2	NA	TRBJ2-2	CASSVTGELFF	TGTGCCAGCAGTGTGACCGGGGAGCTGTTTTTT
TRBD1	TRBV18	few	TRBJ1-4	CASSPRTGINEKLFF	TGTGCCAGCTCACCTAGGACAGGGATTAATGAAAAACTGTTTTTT
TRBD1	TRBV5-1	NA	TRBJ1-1	CASSLAQGALNTEAFF	TGCGCCAGCAGCTTGGCACAGGGGGCTTTGAACACTGAAGCTTTCTTT
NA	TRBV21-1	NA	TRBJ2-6	CASSLGLSSGANVLTF	TGTGCCAGCAGCCTGGGGCTCAGCTCTGGGGCCAACGTCCTGACTTTC
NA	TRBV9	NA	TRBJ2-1	CASSVEGVSYNEQFF	TGTGCCAGCAGCGTAGAAGGGGTCTCCTACAATGAGCAGTTCTTC
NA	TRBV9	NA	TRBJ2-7	CASSPGAVGEQYF	TGTGCCAGCAGTCCCGGGGCGGTGGGCGAGCAGTACTTC
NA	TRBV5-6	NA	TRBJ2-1	CASSLATRDEQFF	TGTGCCAGCAGCTTGGCAACTCGGGATGAGCAGTTCTTC
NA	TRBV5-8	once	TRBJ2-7	CASSLVWGGGQYF	TGTGCCAGCAGCTTGGTATGGGGAGGTGGGCAGTACTTC
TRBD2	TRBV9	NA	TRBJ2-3	CASSRLAGAPDTQYF	TGTGCCAGCAGCAGACTAGCGGGGGCTCCAGATACGCAGTATTTT
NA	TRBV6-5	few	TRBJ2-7	CASSWYSGYEQYF	TGTGCCAGCAGTTGGTACTCCGGCTACGAGCAGTACTTC
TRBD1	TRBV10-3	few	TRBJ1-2	CAISGGQNYGYTF	TGTGCCATCAGTGGGGGACAGAACTATGGCTACACCTTC